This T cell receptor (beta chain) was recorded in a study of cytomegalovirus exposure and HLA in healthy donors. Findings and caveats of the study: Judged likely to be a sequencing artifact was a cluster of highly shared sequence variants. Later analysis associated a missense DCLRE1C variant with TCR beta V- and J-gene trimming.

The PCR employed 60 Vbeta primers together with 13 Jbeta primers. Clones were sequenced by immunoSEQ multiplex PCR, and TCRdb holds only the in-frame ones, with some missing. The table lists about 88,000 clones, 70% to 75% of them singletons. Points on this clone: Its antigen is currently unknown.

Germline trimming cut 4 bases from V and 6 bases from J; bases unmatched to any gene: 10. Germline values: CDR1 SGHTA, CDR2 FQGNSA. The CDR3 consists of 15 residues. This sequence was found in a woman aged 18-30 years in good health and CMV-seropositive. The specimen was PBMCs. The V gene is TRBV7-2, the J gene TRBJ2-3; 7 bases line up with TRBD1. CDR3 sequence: CASSSMGQHVDTQYF. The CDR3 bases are TGTGCCAGCAGCTCAATGGGACAGCATGTGGATACGCAGTATTTT.